These 11 T cell receptor beta chains share one sample of origin, sequenced in a study of blood T cell repertoires in COVID-19. Clones were sequenced by immunoSEQ multiplex PCR, and TCRdb holds only the in-frame ones, with some missing. This table has nearly 300,000 clones, about 81% appearing once. Sequenced: peripheral blood. Receptors originate from a human donor with COVID-19, enrolled during active disease. The donor label of this sample is uncertain.

Here the CDR3 reads CASTQGTNEKLFF. DNA for the CDR3: TGTGCCAGTACACAGGGGACTAATGAAAAACTGTTTTTT. This sequence joins TRBV6-5 and TRBJ1-4, with 7 bases aligning to TRBD1. The CDR3 loop spans 13 amino acids. Trimming cost V 9 bases and J 2 bases; bases outside gene matches: 3. Germline CDR1 MNHEY, CDR2 SVGAGI.

This chain connects TRBV28 to TRBJ2-7; maybe TRBD1 (6 bases). This CDR3 is 15 amino acids long. Germline values: CDR1 MDHEN, CDR2 SYDVKM. V gave up 5 bases and J gave up 2 bases, with 16 bases separating them. The CDR3 DNA sequence: TGTGCCAGCAGTACTCCAAGGGGGTCCACCTACGAGCAGTACTTC. Protein: CASSTPRGSTYEQYF.

The V call is TRBV24-1, the J call TRBJ1-3; 8 bases line up with TRBD1. This CDR3 region has 17 residues. The J segment lost 0 bases and the V segment lost 9 bases, leaving 12 bases of the junction unmatched. From germline, CDR1 is KGHDR and CDR2 SFDVKD. The CDR3 bases are TGTGCCACCGCCAGACAGGGGCCTCTCTTCTCTGGAAACACCATATATTTT. It codes for CATARQGPLFSGNTIYF.

The genes are TRBV30 and TRBJ1-1, with TRBD1 matching over 9 bases. The length of the CDR3 is 15 residues. The V segment lost 2 bases and the J segment 6 bases; nucleotides outside the gene matches: 10. From germline, CDR1 is GTSNPN and CDR2 SVGIG (reference sequence). Written as DNA, the CDR3 is TGTGCCTGGAGTTCAGGAACAGGGGGCCATCCTGAAGCTTTCTTT. It specifies CAWSSGTGGHPEAFF.

The chain joins TRBV7-2 to TRBJ1-1, with D unclear. Trimming pared 2 bases from V and 6 bases from J, leaving 7 bases between. The CDR3 is 12 amino acids. The germline V gene has CDR1 SGHTA and CDR2 FQGNSA. For the CDR3, the DNA is TGTGCCAGCAGCTTATTGGGCCCTGAAGCTTTCTTT. Residues: CASSLLGPEAFF.

CDR3 in amino acids: CASGLPTEGQFF. CDR3 in DNA: TGTGCTAGTGGTTTACCAACAGAGGGGCAGTTCTTC. The chain carries TRBV12-5 and TRBJ2-1; tentatively, D is TRBD2 (5 bases). CDR3 length: 12 amino acids. The germline V gene encodes CDR1 LGHNT and CDR2 FRNRAP. Trimming took off 3 bases at V and 12 bases at J, with 12 bases between the two ends.

The chain recombines TRBV28 with TRBJ1-5, with 7 bases fitting TRBD1. The CDR3 runs to 14 residues. Germline V CDR1 and CDR2: MDHEN, SYDVKM. With V trimmed by 6 bases and J by 4 bases, 6 bases remained unmatched. This CDR3 reads CASRPGQLNQPQHF. The CDR3 bases are TGTGCCAGCAGACCGGGACAGCTAAATCAGCCCCAGCATTTT.

This clone was observed once. The V call is TRBV14, the J call TRBJ1-1; TRBD1 aligns across 8 bases. Germline V gene lookup returns CDR1 SGHDN and CDR2 FVKESK. The CDR3 is 17 amino acids. V shed 5 bases, J shed 1 base, and the junction held 12 bases outside the gene matches. This CDR3 reads CASSDLSGGAGNTEAFF. The CDR3 DNA reads as TGTGCCAGCAGCGACCTCTCAGGGGGCGCAGGGAACACTGAAGCTTTCTTT.

This rearrangement joins TRBV27 to TRBJ1-1, with D tentatively TRBD1 (6 bases). The CDR3 totals 15 residues. Trimming cost V 5 bases and J 2 bases, with 15 bases left between them. Germline V lookup: CDR1 MNHEY, CDR2 SMNVEV (reference sequence). CDR3 sequence reads: CASSPWGGGNTEAFF. DNA of the CDR3: TGTGCCAGCAGTCCGTGGGGTGGGGGCAACACTGAAGCTTTCTTT.

This chain uses TRBV7-2 with TRBJ2-7; a weak D match, TRBD2 (5 bases). The CDR3 loop spans 14 amino acids. CDR1 and CDR2 from the germline V gene are SGHTA and FQGNSA. V dropped 2 bases and J dropped 2 bases, with 10 bases sitting between them. In DNA form, the CDR3 reads TGTGCCAGCAGCTTAAGGACTGATCCCTACGAGCAGTACTTC. As protein: CASSLRTDPYEQYF.

The chain uses TRBV7-9 and TRBJ1-2; D gene uncertain. Germline CDR1 SEHNR, CDR2 FQNEAQ (reference sequence). V lost 5 bases and J lost 2, with 12 bases in between. There are 14 residues in the CDR3. The CDR3 sequence is CASSPGSVNYGYTF. The CDR3 bases are TGTGCCAGCAGCCCCGGGTCGGTAAACTATGGCTACACCTTC.